These T cell receptor beta chains were read from a single sample in a study of blood T cell repertoires in COVID-19. Profiled with immunoSEQ multiplex PCR; TCRdb holds only in-frame clones, not every one. The data contain almost 250,000 clones, roughly 85% of them singletons. Input material: PBMCs or T cells enriched from blood (not recorded which). Receptor source: a woman aged 45-65 years with acute COVID-19. Each CDR3 is given with its conserved first and last residue.

TRBV30,TRBJ1-2,CAWSVLWAGYTF
TRBV7-9,TRBJ2-7,CASSRGGYEQYF
TRBV7-8,TRBJ1-6,CASSLVATGGDSPLHF
TRBV7-2,TRBJ2-5,CASSSWRGDEETQYF
TRBV10-3,TRBJ2-7,CAIRPLSGGVTEQYF
TRBV5-1,TRBJ2-3,CASNIKTGVADTQYF
TRBV7-9,TRBJ1-5,CASSLPGPLNQPQHF
TRBV5-1,TRBJ1-1,CASSLTLNTEAFF
TRBV4-3,TRBJ2-1,CASSLDLAGATNEQFF
TRBV25-1,TRBJ1-5,CASSGGTANQPQHF
TRBV14,TRBJ1-2,CASSPLRTGYYGYTF
TRBV10-1,TRBJ2-3,CASGVKGTDTQYF